This is a list of T cell receptor beta chains from one sample in a study of early T cells in non-severe SARS-CoV-2 infection. In TCRdb, the 5' RACE reads were re-called with MiXCR into one record per CDR3 protein. The sample includes under 20,000 distinct CDR3 sequences, about 4.2% seen only once; the top ten take 7% to 8.5%. Material: whole blood. The receptors shown here come from an adult who was a healthcare worker with PCR-confirmed SARS-CoV-2 infection or an uninfected control (not recorded which). The CDR3 runs from the conserved cysteine through the conserved F or W. Fields, in order: CDR3 DNA, CDR3 protein, D gene, clone size, CDR3 length, V gene, J gene. The D gene is left open where the match is weak. Clone size is not always given. Where it is, it says once, few, many or a class for expanded clones.

CDR3 DNA: TGCGCCAGCAGCCAAGATGGGACAGGCTTCGCGGCCTATGGCTACACCTTC
CDR3 protein: CASSQDGTGFAAYGYTF
D gene: TRBD1
clone size: many
CDR3 length: 17
V gene: TRBV4-1
J gene: TRBJ1-2

CDR3 DNA: TGTGCCACCAGTGACTCGACAGTCCGAGAGCAGTTCTTC
CDR3 protein: CATSDSTVREQFF
D gene: .
clone size: many
CDR3 length: 13
V gene: TRBV24-1
J gene: TRBJ2-1

CDR3 DNA: TGTGCCAGCAGCCTAAGGTCCATGCCCTACGAGCAGTACTTC
CDR3 protein: CASSLRSMPYEQYF
D gene: .
clone size: many
CDR3 length: 14
V gene: TRBV27
J gene: TRBJ2-7

CDR3 DNA: TGTGCCAGCAGGGCCAACAGAGGTACTGAAGCTTTCTTT
CDR3 protein: CASRANRGTEAFF
D gene: .
clone size: many
CDR3 length: 13
V gene: TRBV6-1
J gene: TRBJ1-1

CDR3 DNA: TGCAGTGCTTGGGGACTGAAGGTCGGCAATTCACCCCTCCACTTT
CDR3 protein: CSAWGLKVGNSPLHF
D gene: .
clone size: many
CDR3 length: 15
V gene: TRBV20-1
J gene: TRBJ1-6

CDR3 DNA: TGCAGCGTTGTTCGGGGGGATAGCACAGATACGCAGTATTTT
CDR3 protein: CSVVRGDSTDTQYF
D gene: TRBD2
clone size: many
CDR3 length: 14
V gene: TRBV29-1
J gene: TRBJ2-3

CDR3 DNA: TGTGCCAGCAGCAGGGTACGCAATCAGCCCCAGCATTTT
CDR3 protein: CASSRVRNQPQHF
D gene: .
clone size: many
CDR3 length: 13
V gene: TRBV2
J gene: TRBJ1-5

CDR3 DNA: TGTGCCAGCAGGGGCAAGACAGGGAATCAGCCCCAGCATTTT
CDR3 protein: CASRGKTGNQPQHF
D gene: TRBD1
clone size: .
CDR3 length: 14
V gene: TRBV12-3/TRBV12-4
J gene: TRBJ1-5

CDR3 DNA: TGCGCCAGCAGCCAGGTAGCGGGGACCTACGAGCAGTACTTC
CDR3 protein: CASSQVAGTYEQYF
D gene: TRBD2
clone size: many
CDR3 length: 14
V gene: TRBV4-1
J gene: TRBJ2-7

CDR3 DNA: TGTGCCAGCAGCCAGACCACTCAACAAGTCACTGAAGCTTTCTTT
CDR3 protein: CASSQTTQQVTEAFF
D gene: .
clone size: many
CDR3 length: 15
V gene: TRBV7-8
J gene: TRBJ1-1

CDR3 DNA: TGTGCCAGCAGTGGACTGGGACTAGCGGCCCCTGTTCAAAGAGGAGGCCAGTACTTC
CDR3 protein: CASSGLGLAAPVQRGGQYF
D gene: TRBD2
clone size: many
CDR3 length: 19
V gene: TRBV2
J gene: TRBJ2-5

CDR3 DNA: TGTGCCAGCTGGGACTCTGGGGCCAACGTCCTGACTTTC
CDR3 protein: CASWDSGANVLTF
D gene: .
clone size: many
CDR3 length: 13
V gene: TRBV12-3/TRBV12-4
J gene: TRBJ2-6

CDR3 DNA: TGTGCCATCCAGAAGAACACGGGACAGGGAACCACCGGGGAGCTGTTTTTT
CDR3 protein: CAIQKNTGQGTTGELFF
D gene: TRBD1
clone size: many
CDR3 length: 17
V gene: TRBV10-3
J gene: TRBJ2-2

CDR3 DNA: TGTGCCAGTAGTATAGTGGGGACCGAACCTACAGATAGCAATCAGCCCCAGCATTTT
CDR3 protein: CASSIVGTEPTDSNQPQHF
D gene: .
clone size: many
CDR3 length: 19
V gene: TRBV19
J gene: TRBJ1-5

CDR3 DNA: TGTGCCAGCAGTTTTGGGGAGGTCTATGGCTACACCTTC
CDR3 protein: CASSFGEVYGYTF
D gene: .
clone size: many
CDR3 length: 13
V gene: TRBV6-5
J gene: TRBJ1-2

CDR3 DNA: TGCAGCATTCCGGGACAGGGACTCCATGAGCAGTTCTTC
CDR3 protein: CSIPGQGLHEQFF
D gene: TRBD1
clone size: many
CDR3 length: 13
V gene: TRBV29-1
J gene: TRBJ2-1

CDR3 DNA: TGTGCCACCCGAGGGACAGTACTCTTTAAGACTGAAGCTTTCTTT
CDR3 protein: CATRGTVLFKTEAFF
D gene: TRBD1
clone size: many
CDR3 length: 15
V gene: TRBV15
J gene: TRBJ1-1

CDR3 DNA: TGTGCCAGCAGCTTATATTCCCCGAGTCCGACCGAGCAGTACTTC
CDR3 protein: CASSLYSPSPTEQYF
D gene: .
clone size: many
CDR3 length: 15
V gene: TRBV7-8
J gene: TRBJ2-7

CDR3 DNA: TGTGCCACCAGTGGCCCGGGCCTTCTAGGAGAGACCCAGTACTTC
CDR3 protein: CATSGPGLLGETQYF
D gene: .
clone size: many
CDR3 length: 15
V gene: TRBV24-1
J gene: TRBJ2-5

CDR3 DNA: TGCAGTGCTAGAGATCCGTGGGGTTCCTACAATGAGCAGTTCTTC
CDR3 protein: CSARDPWGSYNEQFF
D gene: .
clone size: many
CDR3 length: 15
V gene: TRBV20-1
J gene: TRBJ2-1

CDR3 DNA: TGTGCCAGCAGCCAAGCGAGGCACACTGAAGCTTTCTTT
CDR3 protein: CASSQARHTEAFF
D gene: .
clone size: few
CDR3 length: 13
V gene: TRBV3-1
J gene: TRBJ1-1

CDR3 DNA: TGTGCCAGCAGTGCCTCCGGGACGGCAGCCTACGAGCAGTACTTC
CDR3 protein: CASSASGTAAYEQYF
D gene: .
clone size: many
CDR3 length: 15
V gene: TRBV6-1
J gene: TRBJ2-7

CDR3 DNA: TGCAGTGCTCGTTCGGGGTTCGGCAACGAGCAGTACTTC
CDR3 protein: CSARSGFGNEQYF
D gene: .
clone size: medium-sized
CDR3 length: 13
V gene: TRBV20-1
J gene: TRBJ2-7

CDR3 DNA: TGTGCCAGCAGCGATAACAGGGGCTCCTCCTATAATTCACCCCTCCACTTT
CDR3 protein: CASSDNRGSSYNSPLHF
D gene: TRBD1
clone size: .
CDR3 length: 17
V gene: TRBV5-4
J gene: TRBJ1-6

CDR3 DNA: TGTGCCAGCCCCGACCGAAGGAAGGCGGGGGGCTACACCTTC
CDR3 protein: CASPDRRKAGGYTF
D gene: .
clone size: many
CDR3 length: 14
V gene: TRBV18
J gene: TRBJ1-2

CDR3 DNA: TGTGCCAGTAGTCTCGGACAGGGGATGTCTGGCTACACCTTC
CDR3 protein: CASSLGQGMSGYTF
D gene: TRBD1
clone size: many
CDR3 length: 14
V gene: TRBV19
J gene: TRBJ1-2

CDR3 DNA: TGCAGCGTTGCCGACAGGGCGACGTACTTC
CDR3 protein: CSVADRATYF
D gene: TRBD1
clone size: .
CDR3 length: 10
V gene: TRBV29-1
J gene: TRBJ2-7

CDR3 DNA: TGCGCCAGCAGCTTACCGGGACAGGGAGAGTACGAGCAGTACTTC
CDR3 protein: CASSLPGQGEYEQYF
D gene: TRBD1
clone size: many
CDR3 length: 15
V gene: TRBV5-1
J gene: TRBJ2-7

CDR3 DNA: TGTGCCAGCAGCGGGGACAGGGTCACCGGGGAGCTGTTTTTT
CDR3 protein: CASSGDRVTGELFF
D gene: TRBD1
clone size: many
CDR3 length: 14
V gene: TRBV6-5
J gene: TRBJ2-2

CDR3 DNA: TGTGCCAGCACCAGATATAATTCACCCCTCCACTTT
CDR3 protein: CASTRYNSPLHF
D gene: .
clone size: many
CDR3 length: 12
V gene: TRBV6-1
J gene: TRBJ1-6

CDR3 DNA: TGCGCCAGCATGACTAGCGGGGACACAGATACGCAGTATTTT
CDR3 protein: CASMTSGDTDTQYF
D gene: TRBD2
clone size: many
CDR3 length: 14
V gene: TRBV5-1
J gene: TRBJ2-3

CDR3 DNA: TGTGCCAGCACCCCGACCAGCCTCACGAGGGGGGAGCTGTTTTTT
CDR3 protein: CASTPTSLTRGELFF
D gene: .
clone size: many
CDR3 length: 15
V gene: TRBV2
J gene: TRBJ2-2

CDR3 DNA: TGTGCCAGCACCTCCGCCGGGACAGCCATAGCTGAAGCTTTCTTT
CDR3 protein: CASTSAGTAIAEAFF
D gene: TRBD1
clone size: medium-sized
CDR3 length: 15
V gene: TRBV4-2
J gene: TRBJ1-1

CDR3 DNA: TGTGCCAGTAGTATCCCCTCGACAGCGGCGAACACTGAAGCTTTCTTT
CDR3 protein: CASSIPSTAANTEAFF
D gene: .
clone size: many
CDR3 length: 16
V gene: TRBV19
J gene: TRBJ1-1

CDR3 DNA: TGCAGCGTTGAATTAACCAACGAGCAGTACTTC
CDR3 protein: CSVELTNEQYF
D gene: .
clone size: many
CDR3 length: 11
V gene: TRBV29-1
J gene: TRBJ2-7

CDR3 DNA: TGTGCCAGCAGCTGGGACACCGCCACTGAAGCTTTCTTT
CDR3 protein: CASSWDTATEAFF
D gene: .
clone size: many
CDR3 length: 13
V gene: TRBV11-3
J gene: TRBJ1-1

CDR3 DNA: TGTGCCAGCAGTTACCGCCGACAGGTAACTGAAGCTTTCTTT
CDR3 protein: CASSYRRQVTEAFF
D gene: .
clone size: many
CDR3 length: 14
V gene: TRBV6-5
J gene: TRBJ1-1

CDR3 DNA: TGCAGTGCTACAGGGAACCATGGCTACACCTTC
CDR3 protein: CSATGNHGYTF
D gene: .
clone size: medium-sized
CDR3 length: 11
V gene: TRBV20-1
J gene: TRBJ1-2

CDR3 DNA: TGTGCCAGCAGCTTAGACAGGACAGGCACCTACGAGCAGTACTTC
CDR3 protein: CASSLDRTGTYEQYF
D gene: TRBD1
clone size: many
CDR3 length: 15
V gene: TRBV7-2
J gene: TRBJ2-7

CDR3 DNA: TGTGCCAGCAGTGATTGGAGACGCGCTGAAGCTTTCTTT
CDR3 protein: CASSDWRRAEAFF
D gene: .
clone size: many
CDR3 length: 13
V gene: TRBV6-1
J gene: TRBJ1-1

CDR3 DNA: TGTGCCAGCAGCCCCAATACCCAGGAAAAACTGTTTTTT
CDR3 protein: CASSPNTQEKLFF
D gene: .
clone size: many
CDR3 length: 13
V gene: TRBV9
J gene: TRBJ1-4

CDR3 DNA: TGCAGCGCTAACCGGGACAGTAACACCGGGGAGCTGTTTTTT
CDR3 protein: CSANRDSNTGELFF
D gene: TRBD1
clone size: medium-sized
CDR3 length: 14
V gene: TRBV29-1
J gene: TRBJ2-2

CDR3 DNA: TGTGCCACCTCACAAGGCAGACTGGGAGATACGCAGTATTTT
CDR3 protein: CATSQGRLGDTQYF
D gene: .
clone size: many
CDR3 length: 14
V gene: TRBV9
J gene: TRBJ2-3

CDR3 DNA: TGTGCCAGCAGCCCCTTAGCGGTACAGGGGGAGACCCAGTACTTC
CDR3 protein: CASSPLAVQGETQYF
D gene: .
clone size: many
CDR3 length: 15
V gene: TRBV11-2
J gene: TRBJ2-5

CDR3 DNA: TGTGCCAGCAGACCCTCGCCAGGCTCTGGAAACACCATATATTTT
CDR3 protein: CASRPSPGSGNTIYF
D gene: .
clone size: medium-sized
CDR3 length: 15
V gene: TRBV12-3/TRBV12-4
J gene: TRBJ1-3

CDR3 DNA: TGTGCCAGCAGGGGGACAGGTCGTAATCAGCCCCAGCATTTT
CDR3 protein: CASRGTGRNQPQHF
D gene: TRBD1
clone size: many
CDR3 length: 14
V gene: TRBV27
J gene: TRBJ1-5

CDR3 DNA: TGCGCCAGCAGCTTGGAAGGAGCGGGTGGCACAGATACGCAGTATTTT
CDR3 protein: CASSLEGAGGTDTQYF
D gene: .
clone size: many
CDR3 length: 16
V gene: TRBV5-1
J gene: TRBJ2-3

CDR3 DNA: TGCGCCAGCAGCTTGGACATAGCTGGAAACACCATATATTTT
CDR3 protein: CASSLDIAGNTIYF
D gene: .
clone size: many
CDR3 length: 14
V gene: TRBV5-1
J gene: TRBJ1-3

CDR3 DNA: TGTGCCAGTAGTACCCAACAGGGTTCAAGAGATACGCAGTATTTT
CDR3 protein: CASSTQQGSRDTQYF
D gene: .
clone size: many
CDR3 length: 15
V gene: TRBV19
J gene: TRBJ2-3

CDR3 DNA: TGCAGTGCTAGAGATCCGGCCGGGCCCCTCAGGGGGGCTTTCTTT
CDR3 protein: CSARDPAGPLRGAFF
D gene: TRBD1
clone size: .
CDR3 length: 15
V gene: TRBV20-1
J gene: TRBJ1-1